These 11 T cell receptor beta chains share one sample of origin, sequenced in a study of OX40 agonist ivuxolimab in advanced cancers. The assay was immunoSEQ multiplex PCR, and TCRdb's table has in-frame clones only and misses some. Of about 33,000 clones detected, more than 70% appear once; the ten largest clones hold about 0.89%. Sequenced here: CD4+ or CD8+ T cells sorted from blood, sampled in a trial of the OX40 agonist ivuxolimab. These TCRs come from an adult with an advanced solid tumor such as melanoma, head and neck, liver or kidney cancer.

The chain joins TRBV21-1 to TRBJ1-2; whether TRBD1, the table's D call, matches the DNA was not checked. TRBV21-1 is listed as a pseudogene. CDR3 size: 15 residues. In nucleotides, the CDR3 is TGTGCCAGCAGCAGCGATAGAGGGGGTAACTATGGCTACACCTTC. Its translation is CASSSDRGGNYGYTF.

The V call is TRBV7-9, the J call TRBJ2-1, with a tentative D call TRBD2 (5 bases). Germline V gene lookup returns CDR1 SEHNR and CDR2 FQNEAQ (reference sequence). This CDR3 spans 12 amino acids. The V end was cut by 5 bases, the J end by 9 bases, with 11 bases between. The CDR3 region is CASSVGRGEQFF. The CDR3 DNA follows: TGTGCCAGCAGCGTTGGCCGGGGTGAGCAGTTCTTC. Full variable domain (missing parts from reference TRBV7-9 and TRBJ2-1): DTGVSQNPRHKITKRGQNVTFRCDPISEHNRLYWYRQTLGQGPEFLTYFQNEAQLEKSRLLSDRFSAERPKGSFSTLEIQRTEQGDSAMYLCASSVGRGEQFFGPGTRLTVL.

The V and J genes are TRBV7-2 and TRBJ1-2, with unresolved D. The germline gives CDR1 SGHTA, CDR2 FQGNSA. V was shortened by 1 base and J by 10 bases, with 16 bases between the two germline ends. CDR3 length: 14 amino acids. This chain's CDR3 is CASSLGGRETDYTF. The CDR3 bases are TGTGCCAGCAGCTTAGGTGGGCGCGAAACTGACTACACCTTC.

The V gene is TRBV15, the J gene TRBJ1-4; TRBD1 agrees at 9 bases. Germline V lookup: CDR1 LNHNV, CDR2 YYDKDF (reference sequence). J was trimmed by 7 bases and V by 5 bases; bases with no gene match: 14. CDR3 length equals 17 residues. The CDR3, as DNA: TGTGCCACCAGCTCGGGACAGGGTTTTGCAGAGGGTGAAAAACTGTTTTTT. This gives the protein CATSSGQGFAEGEKLFF.

The rearrangement uses TRBV2 and TRBJ1-3, with D possibly matching TRBD1 (6 bases). This CDR3 region has 16 residues. V was trimmed by 6 bases and J by 0 bases, leaving 15 bases between them. Germline V gene sequence: CDR1 SNHLY, CDR2 FYNNEI. CDR3 protein: CASRAQTGSSGNTIYF. The CDR3 bases are TGTGCCAGCAGGGCCCAGACAGGCAGCTCTGGAAACACCATATATTTT.

V and J are TRBV28 and TRBJ1-1; 7 bases agree with TRBD1. CDR3 length: 15 residues. The trim removed 4 bases at V and 5 bases at J, leaving 10 bases unmatched. CDR1 and CDR2 (germline): MDHEN, SYDVKM. The CDR3 coding sequence is TGTGCCAGCAGTTCTCTGACAGGGTGGGTGACTGAAGCTTTCTTT. This translates into CASSSLTGWVTEAFF.

The V gene is TRBV13, the J gene TRBJ2-6; a possible D gene is TRBD2 (5 bases). The V gene's germline CDR1 is PRHDT and CDR2 FYEKMQ (reference sequence). This CDR3 contains 15 residues. Trimming pared 0 bases from V and 2 bases from J, leaving 5 bases between. For the CDR3, the DNA is TGTGCCAGCAGCTTAGGCGGGACTGGGGCCAACGTCCTGACTTTC. Protein sequence: CASSLGGTGANVLTF.

This chain links TRBV6-1 with TRBJ2-5; D possibly matches TRBD1 or TRBD2 (5 bases each). V lost 7 bases and J lost 5, with 20 bases in between. This CDR3 has 15 residues. Germline V gene lookup returns CDR1 MNHNS and CDR2 SASEGT. CDR3 nucleotides: TGTGCCAGCATCCTCATCCGGGACCCCTCCGAGACCCAGTACTTC. Its protein is CASILIRDPSETQYF.

This clone came up once. V usage is TRBV2 and J usage is TRBJ2-3; D remains unclear. The CDR3 runs 13 residues. Trimming cost V 3 bases and J 9 bases, with 13 bases left between them. Germline CDR1 is SNHLY and CDR2 is FYNNEI. In DNA form, the CDR3 reads TGTGCCAGCAGTGATTATGAGCTGCGCACGCAGTATTTT. As protein: CASSDYELRTQYF.

This clone was recorded a few times. The chain has TRBV6-1 and TRBJ1-4, with D uncertain. V lost 8 bases to trimming and J lost 8 bases, with 6 bases between them. Germline-derived CDR1 and CDR2 are MNHNS and SASEGT. The CDR3 totals 10 residues. CDR3 DNA sequence: TGTGCCAGCTACTGGGAAAAACTGTTTTTT. Residues: CASYWEKLFF.

The chain links TRBV19 to TRBJ1-2, with D possibly matching TRBD1 (6 bases). The V and J ends lost 5 bases and 2 bases respectively, with 6 bases between them. This CDR3 has 12 amino acids. CDR1 and CDR2 (germline): LNHDA, SQIVND (reference sequence). The DNA of the CDR3 is TGTGCCAGTAGTGACAGGAACTATGGCTACACCTTC. Translation gives CASSDRNYGYTF. Full variable domain (rest looked up from reference TRBV19 and TRBJ1-2): DGGITQSPKYLFRKEGQNVTLSCEQNLNHDAMYWYRQDPGQGLRLIYYSQIVNDFQKGDIAEGYSVSREKKESFPLTVTSAQKNPTAFYLCASSDRNYGYTFGSGTRLTVV.